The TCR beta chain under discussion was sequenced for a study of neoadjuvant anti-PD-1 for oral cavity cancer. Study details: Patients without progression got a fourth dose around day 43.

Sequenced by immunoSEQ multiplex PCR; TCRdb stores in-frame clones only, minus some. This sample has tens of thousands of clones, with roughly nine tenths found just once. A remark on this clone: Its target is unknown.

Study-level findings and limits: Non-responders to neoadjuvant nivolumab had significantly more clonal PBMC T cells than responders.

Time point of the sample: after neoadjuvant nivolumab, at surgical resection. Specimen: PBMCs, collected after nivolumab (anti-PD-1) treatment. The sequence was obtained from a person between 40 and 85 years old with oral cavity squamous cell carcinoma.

Here the CDR3 DNA reads TGTGCCAGCAGCTCCGGGACAGGGGGCTATGGCTACACCTTC. Protein product: CASSSGTGGYGYTF. V and J are TRBV6-5 and TRBJ1-2, with 11 bases fitting TRBD1. The CDR3 contains 14 residues. Germline V CDR1 and CDR2: MNHEY, SVGAGI. Trimming removed 6 bases from V and 4 bases from J; junction bases left unmatched: 4.